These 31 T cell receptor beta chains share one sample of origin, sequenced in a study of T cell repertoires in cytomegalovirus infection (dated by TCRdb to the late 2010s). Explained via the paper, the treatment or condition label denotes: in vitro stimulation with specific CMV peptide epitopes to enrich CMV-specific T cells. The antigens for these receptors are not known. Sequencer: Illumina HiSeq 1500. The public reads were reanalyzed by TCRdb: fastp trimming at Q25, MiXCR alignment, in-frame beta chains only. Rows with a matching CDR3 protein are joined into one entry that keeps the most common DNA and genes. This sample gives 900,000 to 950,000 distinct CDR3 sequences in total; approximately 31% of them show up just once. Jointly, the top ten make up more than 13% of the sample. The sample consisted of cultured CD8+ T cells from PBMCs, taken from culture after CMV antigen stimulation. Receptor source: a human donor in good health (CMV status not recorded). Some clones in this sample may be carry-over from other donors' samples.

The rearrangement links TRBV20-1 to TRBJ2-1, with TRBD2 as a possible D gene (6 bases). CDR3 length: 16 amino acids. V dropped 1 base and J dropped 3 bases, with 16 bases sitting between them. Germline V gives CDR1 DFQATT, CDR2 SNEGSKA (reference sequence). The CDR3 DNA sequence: TGCAGTGCTAGAGCCTCACTGGGCGGGGACTACAATGAGCAGTTCTTC. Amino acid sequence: CSARASLGGDYNEQFF.

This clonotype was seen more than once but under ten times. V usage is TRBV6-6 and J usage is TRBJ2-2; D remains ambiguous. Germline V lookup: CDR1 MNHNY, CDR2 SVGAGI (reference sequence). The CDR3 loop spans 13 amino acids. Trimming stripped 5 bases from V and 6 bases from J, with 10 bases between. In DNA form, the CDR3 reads TGTGCCAGCAGTAATGGGGTGGCCGGGGAGCTGTTTTTT. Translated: CASSNGVAGELFF.

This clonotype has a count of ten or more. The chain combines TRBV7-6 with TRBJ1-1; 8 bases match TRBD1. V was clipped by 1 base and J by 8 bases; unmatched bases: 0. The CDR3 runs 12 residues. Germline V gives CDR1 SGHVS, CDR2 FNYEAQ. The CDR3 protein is CASSLGQGEAFF. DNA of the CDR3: TGTGCCAGCAGCTTAGGACAGGGGGAAGCTTTCTTT.

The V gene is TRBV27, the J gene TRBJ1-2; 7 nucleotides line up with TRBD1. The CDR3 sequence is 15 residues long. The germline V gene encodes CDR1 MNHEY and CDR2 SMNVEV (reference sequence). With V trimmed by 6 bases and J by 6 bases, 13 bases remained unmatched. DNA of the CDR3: TGTGCCAGCAGCTATAGTGAAGGGGGCATTCATGGCTACACCTTC. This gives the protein CASSYSEGGIHGYTF.

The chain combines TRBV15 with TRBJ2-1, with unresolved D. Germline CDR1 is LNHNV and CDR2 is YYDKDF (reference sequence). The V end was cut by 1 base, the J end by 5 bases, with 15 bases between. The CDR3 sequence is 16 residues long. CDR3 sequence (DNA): TGTGCCACCAGCAGAGTCGGTGTGGGTTCCAACAATGAGCAGTTCTTC. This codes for CATSRVGVGSNNEQFF.

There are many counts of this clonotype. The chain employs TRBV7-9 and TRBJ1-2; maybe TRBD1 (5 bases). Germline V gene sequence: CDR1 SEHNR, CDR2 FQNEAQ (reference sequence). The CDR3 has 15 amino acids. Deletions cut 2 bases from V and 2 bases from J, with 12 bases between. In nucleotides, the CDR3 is TGTGCCAGCAGCTTACCAGGGAATGCAAACTATGGCTACACCTTC. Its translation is CASSLPGNANYGYTF.

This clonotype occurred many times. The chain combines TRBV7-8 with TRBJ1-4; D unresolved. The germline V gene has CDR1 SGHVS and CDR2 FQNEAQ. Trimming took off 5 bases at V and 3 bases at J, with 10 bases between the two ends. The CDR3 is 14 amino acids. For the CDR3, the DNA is TGTGCCAGCAGCCTGGACGGTTCTAATGAAAAACTGTTTTTT. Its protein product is CASSLDGSNEKLFF.

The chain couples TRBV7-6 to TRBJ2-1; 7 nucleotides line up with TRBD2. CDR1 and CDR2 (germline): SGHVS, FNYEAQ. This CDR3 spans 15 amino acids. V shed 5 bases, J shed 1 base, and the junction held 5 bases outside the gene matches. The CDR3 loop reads CASSIIGGSYNEQFF. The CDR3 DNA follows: TGTGCCAGCAGCATAATCGGGGGGTCCTACAATGAGCAGTTCTTC.

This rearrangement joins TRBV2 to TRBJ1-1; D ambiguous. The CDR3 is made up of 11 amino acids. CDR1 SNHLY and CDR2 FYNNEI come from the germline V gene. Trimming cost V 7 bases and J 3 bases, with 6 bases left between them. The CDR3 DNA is TGTGCCAGCATCGGATACACTGAAGCTTTCTTT. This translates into CASIGYTEAFF.

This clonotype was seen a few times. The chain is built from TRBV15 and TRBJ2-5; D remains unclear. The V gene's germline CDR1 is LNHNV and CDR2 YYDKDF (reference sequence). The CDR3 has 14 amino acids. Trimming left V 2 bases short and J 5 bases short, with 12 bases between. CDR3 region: CATSRRGVVETQYF. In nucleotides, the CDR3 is TGTGCCACCAGCAGACGAGGCGTAGTGGAGACCCAGTACTTC.

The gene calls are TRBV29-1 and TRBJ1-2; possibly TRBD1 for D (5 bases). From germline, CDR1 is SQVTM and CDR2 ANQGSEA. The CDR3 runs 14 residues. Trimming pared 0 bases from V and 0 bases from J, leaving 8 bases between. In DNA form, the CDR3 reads TGCAGCGTTGAAGAGGACAAGACTAACTATGGCTACACCTTC. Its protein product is CSVEEDKTNYGYTF. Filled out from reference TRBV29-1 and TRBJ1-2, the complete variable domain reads SAVISQKPSRDICQRGTSLTIQCQVDSQVTMMFWYRQQPGQSLTLIATANQGSEATYESGFVIDKFPISRPNLTFSTLTVSNMSPEDSSIYLCSVEEDKTNYGYTFGSGTRLTVV.

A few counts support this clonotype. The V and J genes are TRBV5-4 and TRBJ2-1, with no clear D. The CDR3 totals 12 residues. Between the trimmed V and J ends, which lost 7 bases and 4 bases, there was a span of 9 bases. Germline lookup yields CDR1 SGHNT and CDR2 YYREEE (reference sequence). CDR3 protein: CASQSEYNEQFF. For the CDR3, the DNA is TGTGCCAGCCAGTCAGAATACAATGAGCAGTTCTTC.

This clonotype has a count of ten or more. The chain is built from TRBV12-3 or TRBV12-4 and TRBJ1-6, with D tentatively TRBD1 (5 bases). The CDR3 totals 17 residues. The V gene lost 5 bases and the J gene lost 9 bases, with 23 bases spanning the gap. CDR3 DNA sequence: TGTGCCAGCAGTCCCTTCGGGCGGCAGGGCAGGTTTTCACCCCTCCACTTT. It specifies CASSPFGRQGRFSPLHF.

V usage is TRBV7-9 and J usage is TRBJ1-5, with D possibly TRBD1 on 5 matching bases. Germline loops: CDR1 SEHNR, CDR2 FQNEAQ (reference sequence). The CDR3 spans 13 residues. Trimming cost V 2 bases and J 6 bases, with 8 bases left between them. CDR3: CASSLPDSQPQHF. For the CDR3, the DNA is TGTGCCAGCAGCTTACCCGACAGTCAGCCCCAGCATTTT.

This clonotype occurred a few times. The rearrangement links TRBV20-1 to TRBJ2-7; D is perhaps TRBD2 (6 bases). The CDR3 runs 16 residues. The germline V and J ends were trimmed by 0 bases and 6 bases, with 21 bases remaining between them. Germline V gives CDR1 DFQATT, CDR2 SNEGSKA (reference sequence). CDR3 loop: CSARDGRTPVQVEQYV. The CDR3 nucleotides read TGCAGTGCTAGAGATGGGAGGACCCCTGTACAGGTCGAGCAGTACGTC.

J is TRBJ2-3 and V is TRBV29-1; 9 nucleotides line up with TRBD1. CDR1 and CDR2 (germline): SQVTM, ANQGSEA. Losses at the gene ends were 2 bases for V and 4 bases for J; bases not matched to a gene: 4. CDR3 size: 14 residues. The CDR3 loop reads CSVEHRGRADTQYF. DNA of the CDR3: TGCAGCGTTGAACACAGGGGGCGAGCAGATACGCAGTATTTT.

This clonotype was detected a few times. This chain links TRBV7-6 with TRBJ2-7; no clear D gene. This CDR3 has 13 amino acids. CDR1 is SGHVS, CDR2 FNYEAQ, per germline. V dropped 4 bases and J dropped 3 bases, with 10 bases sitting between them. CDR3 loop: CASSSGSGYEQYF. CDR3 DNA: TGTGCCAGCAGCTCCGGAAGTGGCTACGAGCAGTACTTC. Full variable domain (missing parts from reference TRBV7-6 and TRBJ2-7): GAGVSQSPRYKVTKRGQDVALRCDPISGHVSLYWYRQALGQGPEFLTYFNYEAQQDKSGLPNDRFSAERPEGSISTLTIQRTEQRDSAMYRCASSSGSGYEQYFGPGTRLTVT.

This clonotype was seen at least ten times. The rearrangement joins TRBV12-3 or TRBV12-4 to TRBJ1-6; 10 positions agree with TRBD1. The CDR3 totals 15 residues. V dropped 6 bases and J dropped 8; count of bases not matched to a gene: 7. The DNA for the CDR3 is TGTGCCAGCAGGGCACCTGGGACAGGGGATTCACCCCTCCACTTT. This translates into CASRAPGTGDSPLHF.

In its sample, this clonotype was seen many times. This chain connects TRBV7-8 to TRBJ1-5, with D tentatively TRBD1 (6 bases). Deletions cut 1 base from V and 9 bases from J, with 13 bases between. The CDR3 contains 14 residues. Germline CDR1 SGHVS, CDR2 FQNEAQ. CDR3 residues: CASSLETGWRPQHF. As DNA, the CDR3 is TGTGCCAGCAGCTTAGAGACAGGTTGGAGGCCCCAGCATTTT.

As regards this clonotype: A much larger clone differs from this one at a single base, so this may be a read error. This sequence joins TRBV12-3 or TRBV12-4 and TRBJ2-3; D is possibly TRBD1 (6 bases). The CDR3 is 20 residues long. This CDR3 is CVSNPVPGQRGQGSADTQYF. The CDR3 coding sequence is TGTGTCAGCAACCCCGTGCCTGGGCAGAGGGGACAAGGATCCGCAGATACGCAGTATTTT.

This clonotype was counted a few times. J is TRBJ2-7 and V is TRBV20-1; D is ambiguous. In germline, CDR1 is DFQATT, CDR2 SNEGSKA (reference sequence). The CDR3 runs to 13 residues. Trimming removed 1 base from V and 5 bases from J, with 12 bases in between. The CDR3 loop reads CSARVFWGNEQYV. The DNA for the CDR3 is TGCAGTGCTAGAGTCTTTTGGGGTAACGAGCAGTACGTC.

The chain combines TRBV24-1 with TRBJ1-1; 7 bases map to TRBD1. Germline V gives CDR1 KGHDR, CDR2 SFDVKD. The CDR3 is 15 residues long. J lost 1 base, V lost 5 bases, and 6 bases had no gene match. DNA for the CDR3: TGTGCCACCAGTGGCCCCACAGGGGAGAACACTGAAGCTTTCTTT. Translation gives CATSGPTGENTEAFF.

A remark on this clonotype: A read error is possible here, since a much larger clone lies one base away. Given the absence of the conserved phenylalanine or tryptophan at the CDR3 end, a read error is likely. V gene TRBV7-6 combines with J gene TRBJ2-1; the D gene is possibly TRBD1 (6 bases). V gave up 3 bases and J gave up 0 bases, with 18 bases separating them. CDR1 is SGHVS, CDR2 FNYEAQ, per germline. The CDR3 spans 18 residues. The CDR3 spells CASSLATGPDFSYNEQFS. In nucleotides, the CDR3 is TGTGCCAGCAGCTTGGCTACAGGGCCAGACTTCTCCTACAATGAGCAGTTCTCC.

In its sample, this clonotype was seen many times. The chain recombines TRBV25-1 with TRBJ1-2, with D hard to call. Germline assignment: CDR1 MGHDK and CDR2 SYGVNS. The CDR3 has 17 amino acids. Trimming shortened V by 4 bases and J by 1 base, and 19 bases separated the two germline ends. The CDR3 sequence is CASSGIFVGSDNYGYTF. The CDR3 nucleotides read TGTGCCAGCAGTGGAATCTTTGTTGGCAGCGATAACTATGGCTACACCTTC.

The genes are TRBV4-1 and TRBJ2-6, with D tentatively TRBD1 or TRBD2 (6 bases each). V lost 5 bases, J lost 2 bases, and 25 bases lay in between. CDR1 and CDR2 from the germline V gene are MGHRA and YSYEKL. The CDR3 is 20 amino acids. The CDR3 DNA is TGCGCCAGCAGCGACTCGAACCGGGGCAGGGGAGGACCTGGGGCCAACGTCCTGACTTTC. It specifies CASSDSNRGRGGPGANVLTF.

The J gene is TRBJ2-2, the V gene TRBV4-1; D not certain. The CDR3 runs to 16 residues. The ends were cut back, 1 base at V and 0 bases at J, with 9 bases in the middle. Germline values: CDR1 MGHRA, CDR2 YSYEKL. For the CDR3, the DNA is TGCGCCAGCAGCCAAGGCCCCGTTTCGAACACCGGGGAGCTGTTTTTT. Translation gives CASSQGPVSNTGELFF.

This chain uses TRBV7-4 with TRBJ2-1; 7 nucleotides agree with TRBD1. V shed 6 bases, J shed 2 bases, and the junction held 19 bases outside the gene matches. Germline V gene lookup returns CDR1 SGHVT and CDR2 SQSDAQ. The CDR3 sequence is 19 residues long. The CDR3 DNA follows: TGTGCCAGCAGGGGAAGGGACAGTGGGGGTTCGTTGCCCTACAATGAGCAGTTCTTC. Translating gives CASRGRDSGGSLPYNEQFF.

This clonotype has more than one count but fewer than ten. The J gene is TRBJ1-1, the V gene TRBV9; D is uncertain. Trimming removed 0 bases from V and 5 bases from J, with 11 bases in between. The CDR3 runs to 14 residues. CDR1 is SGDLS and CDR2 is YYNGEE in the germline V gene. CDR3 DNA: TGTGCCAGCAGCGTAGAAGACTTAGTAACTGAAGCTTTCTTT. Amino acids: CASSVEDLVTEAFF.

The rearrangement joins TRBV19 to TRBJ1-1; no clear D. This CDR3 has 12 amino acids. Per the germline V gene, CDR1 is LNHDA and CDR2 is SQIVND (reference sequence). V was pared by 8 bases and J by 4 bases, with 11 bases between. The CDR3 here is CASQSLGTEAFF. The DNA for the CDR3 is TGTGCCAGTCAAAGTCTGGGCACTGAAGCTTTCTTT.

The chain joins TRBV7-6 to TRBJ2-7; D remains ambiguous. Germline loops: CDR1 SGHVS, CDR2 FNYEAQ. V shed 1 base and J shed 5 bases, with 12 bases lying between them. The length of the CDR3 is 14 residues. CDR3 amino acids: CASSLVGLPNEQYV. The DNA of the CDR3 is TGTGCCAGCAGCTTAGTAGGGTTACCTAACGAGCAGTACGTC.

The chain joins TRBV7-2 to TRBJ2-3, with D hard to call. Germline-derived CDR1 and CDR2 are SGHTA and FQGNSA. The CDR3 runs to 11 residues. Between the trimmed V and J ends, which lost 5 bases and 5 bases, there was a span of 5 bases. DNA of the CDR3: TGTGCCAGCAGCCCGGTAGATACGCAGTATTTT. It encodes CASSPVDTQYF.